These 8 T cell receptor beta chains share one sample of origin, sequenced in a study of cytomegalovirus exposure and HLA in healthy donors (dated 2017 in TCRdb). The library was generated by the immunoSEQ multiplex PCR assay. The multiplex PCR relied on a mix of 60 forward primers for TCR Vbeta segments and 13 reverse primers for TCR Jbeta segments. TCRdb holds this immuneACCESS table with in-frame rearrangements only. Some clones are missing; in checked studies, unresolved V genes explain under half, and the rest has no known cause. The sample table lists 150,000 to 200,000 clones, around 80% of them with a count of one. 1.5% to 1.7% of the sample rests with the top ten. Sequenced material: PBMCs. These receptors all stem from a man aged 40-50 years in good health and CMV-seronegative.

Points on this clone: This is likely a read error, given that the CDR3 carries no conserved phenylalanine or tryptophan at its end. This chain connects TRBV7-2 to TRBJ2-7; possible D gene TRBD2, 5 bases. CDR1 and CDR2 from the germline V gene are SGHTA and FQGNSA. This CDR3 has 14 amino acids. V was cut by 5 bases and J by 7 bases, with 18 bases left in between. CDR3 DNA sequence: TGTGCCAGCAGCCTGTGGGGAGACCAGCCGGAGCAGTACCTC. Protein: CASSLWGDQPEQYL.

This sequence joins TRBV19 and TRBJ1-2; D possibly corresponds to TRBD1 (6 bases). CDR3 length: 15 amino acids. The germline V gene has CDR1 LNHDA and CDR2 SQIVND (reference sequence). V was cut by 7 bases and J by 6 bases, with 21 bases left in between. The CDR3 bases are TGTGCCAGTACCCCTTTTGATCCAGGGGTGGATGGCTACACCTTC. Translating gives CASTPFDPGVDGYTF.

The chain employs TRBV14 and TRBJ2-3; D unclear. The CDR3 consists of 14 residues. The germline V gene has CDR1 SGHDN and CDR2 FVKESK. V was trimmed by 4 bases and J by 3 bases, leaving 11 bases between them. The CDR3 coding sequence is TGTGCCAGCAGCCCTGCCATCGGGACAGATACGCAGTATTTT. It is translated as CASSPAIGTDTQYF. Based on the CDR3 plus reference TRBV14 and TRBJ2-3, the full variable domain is EAGVTQFPSHSVIEKGQTVTLRCDPISGHDNLYWYRRVMGKEIKFLLHFVKESKQDESGMPNNRFLAERTGGTYSTLKVQPAELEDSGVYFCASSPAIGTDTQYFGPGTRLTVL.

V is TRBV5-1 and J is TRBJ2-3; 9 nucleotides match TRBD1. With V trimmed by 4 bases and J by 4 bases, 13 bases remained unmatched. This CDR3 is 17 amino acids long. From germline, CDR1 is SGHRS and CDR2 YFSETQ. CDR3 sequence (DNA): TGCGCCAGCAGCCAGCCCGTGGGGGACAGGGCTTCAGATACGCAGTATTTT. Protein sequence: CASSQPVGDRASDTQYF. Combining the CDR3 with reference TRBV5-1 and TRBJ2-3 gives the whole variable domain KAGVTQTPRYLIKTRGQQVTLSCSPISGHRSVSWYQQTPGQGLQFLFEYFSETQRNKGNFPGRFSGRQFSNSRSEMNVSTLELGDSALYLCASSQPVGDRASDTQYFGPGTRLTVL.

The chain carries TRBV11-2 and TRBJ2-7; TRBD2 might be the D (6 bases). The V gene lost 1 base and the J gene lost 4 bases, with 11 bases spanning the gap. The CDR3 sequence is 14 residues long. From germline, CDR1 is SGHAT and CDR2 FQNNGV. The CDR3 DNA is TGTGCCAGCAGCTTAGTACTAGCAAGGTACGAGCAGTACTTC. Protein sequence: CASSLVLARYEQYF.

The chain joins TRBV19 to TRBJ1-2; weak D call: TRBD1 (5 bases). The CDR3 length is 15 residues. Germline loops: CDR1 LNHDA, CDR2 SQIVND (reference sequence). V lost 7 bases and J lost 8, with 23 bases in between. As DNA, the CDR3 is TGTGCCAGTACCGGAGGGACCGCCAGCTCGGGGGGCTACACCTTC. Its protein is CASTGGTASSGGYTF.

The CDR3 DNA is TGTGCCAGCAGCCGACTAGCGGCCGAGCAGTACTTC. Translated: CASSRLAAEQYF. This chain connects TRBV7-2 to TRBJ2-7; the match to TRBD2 covers 9 bases. The V segment lost 5 bases and the J segment 6 bases; nucleotides outside the gene matches: 2. Per the germline V gene, CDR1 is SGHTA and CDR2 is FQGNSA. The CDR3 extends over 12 amino acids.

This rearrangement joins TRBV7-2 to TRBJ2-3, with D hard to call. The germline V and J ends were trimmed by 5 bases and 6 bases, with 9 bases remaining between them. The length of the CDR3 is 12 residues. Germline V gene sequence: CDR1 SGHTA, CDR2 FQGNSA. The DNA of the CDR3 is TGTGCCAGCAGCCCCCTGGCCGATACGCAGTATTTT. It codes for CASSPLADTQYF.